This T cell receptor beta chain comes out of a study of blood T cells in healthy people across ages (dated by TCRdb to between 2014 and 2017). Some background on the complete study: In model experiments, roughly one uniquely barcoded TCR beta cDNA molecule per two T cells was captured by template switching. To track age-related changes in TCR beta repertoire diversity, the study relied on deep sequencing normalized with unique cDNA molecular identifiers. Four age groups were formed from the donors: young (average 16 years), middle-aged (approximately 39), aged (around 68) and long-lived (around 82). To avoid experimental bias, donors of different ages were distributed randomly across sequencing lanes. The study analyzed two additional independent replicas of 1 million unique cDNA reads from the same blood draw for two donors, one aged 18 to 29 and one aged 80 or older.

The cysteine opens and the phenylalanine closes a CDR3 of 16 amino acids. Only the CDR3 portion is preserved as DNA: 48 bases, with reading frame beginning at the first base. CDR1 and CDR2 were assigned from the germline V gene (reference sequence) as PRHDT and FYEKMQ. Trimming takes 5 bases off V and 7 bases off J; junction bases not matched to a gene: 11. Systemically healthy Caucasian individuals from Russia, 35 to 50 in total and aged roughly 6 to 95 years, were included as donors. Each donor gave 8 to 10 milliliters of peripheral blood, drawn into EDTA-treated Vacutainer tubes. PBMCs were isolated by Ficoll-Paque density-gradient centrifugation, with at least 7 million obtained per sample. Trizol reagent was used to extract total RNA from the PBMCs, yielding at least 5 micrograms per sample. Naive CD45RAhigh/CD27high T cell percentages were measured by flow cytometry on a PBMC aliquot from every donor.

Library preparation employed 5' RACE. Sequencer: Illumina HiSeq 2500. The second PCR ran for about 6 to 12 cycles and used a J-beta primer mix along with a sample-barcoded 5' primer. A template-switch 5' adaptor carrying 12 random nucleotides introduced a unique molecular identifier onto each TCR beta cDNA molecule. Each sample yielded at least 2.5 million CDR3-containing paired-end reads. All of the RNA was converted into first-strand cDNA using the Mint cDNA synthesis kit, with a TRBC-specific oligonucleotide serving as the primer. Following uracil-DNA glycosylase treatment, all cDNA underwent a first 18-cycle PCR with the universal primers M1SS and BC2_uni_R. From the authors' description of their analysis: Each sample was normalized by randomly selecting 1 million high-quality reads, each carrying a distinct molecular identifier. Instead of being binned into consensus sequences, reads that shared molecular identifiers were thrown out. MiTCR, run with a Q25 quality threshold and the strictest error-elimination algorithm, handled CDR3 identification, clonotype clustering and error correction. A nonparametric unseen species model with Euler transformation was used to estimate lower-bound total TCR beta diversity. Through fastp at Q25 and MiXCR, TCRdb rebuilt clones from the public reads, retaining in-frame beta chains. When rows share a CDR3 protein, they turn into one entry using the most common DNA and genes. None of the V and J calls come from the authors' own analysis; TCRdb made them. The sample table contains around 850,000 distinct CDR3 sequences; only one count was recorded for 35% to 40% of them. The biggest ten clones account for over 10% of the sample.

What the research found in general, with its limitations: Because profiling used bulk unsorted PBMCs, naive and antigen-experienced compartments could not be compared conclusively. The long-lived group showed more naive CD4+ T cells, fewer expanded clones and increased TCR diversity than the aged group, suggesting age selection. The percentage of naive T cells measured by flow cytometry correlated strongly with observed TCR beta diversity. Estimates of total diversity based on one million sequenced T cells were considered lower bounds and underestimates. Observed TCR beta diversity per million T cells fell roughly linearly with age, and a significant reduction was already apparent by age about 43. Donor CMV infection status was unknown, potentially confounding age-related changes in expanded clonotypes.

This clonotype has only a few counts. Its antigen is currently not known. Base quality data are lacking; no much larger clone is found one base away. The TCR sequence derives from a man aged 18 to 30 in good health. Sequencing input: blood. This receptor chain uses TRBV13 and TRBJ2-1, and TRBD1 aligns with 10 junction nucleotides. The nucleotides read TGTGCCAGCAGCCCCCAGGGACAGGGGTCTTTTAATGAGCAGTTCTTC. This sequence encodes CASSPQGQGSFNEQFF.